A single sample is the source of the 25 T cell receptor beta chains below, sequenced in a study of blood T cell repertoires in COVID-19. Method: immunoSEQ multiplex PCR; TCRdb's copy keeps in-frame clones and lacks some. The profile shows roughly 180,000 clones, 65% to 85% of them singletons. Material: PBMCs or T cells enriched from blood (not recorded which). All receptors come from a woman aged 40 to 50 with acute COVID-19.

Only one count was recorded for this clone. The CDR3 nucleotides are TGTGCCAGTAGTAAGGGGACTAGCGGGAGTATGATTTCCTACAATGAGCAGTTCTTC. It specifies CASSKGTSGSMISYNEQFF. The V and J genes are TRBV19 and TRBJ2-1; TRBD2 aligns across 14 bases. This CDR3 spans 19 amino acids. The trim removed 4 bases at V and 1 base at J, leaving 9 bases unmatched. Germline V lookup: CDR1 LNHDA, CDR2 SQIVND (reference sequence).

This chain uses TRBV30 with TRBJ2-2, with 8 bases that match TRBD2. The V gene's germline CDR1 is GTSNPN and CDR2 SVGIG (reference sequence). The CDR3 loop spans 14 amino acids. With V trimmed by 6 bases and J by 5 bases, 8 bases remained unmatched. DNA for the CDR3: TGTGCCTGCGGGAGCGGGAGTCAAACCGGGGAGCTGTTTTTT. Encoded protein: CACGSGSQTGELFF.

The rearrangement joins TRBV6-5 to TRBJ2-7; 10 bases match TRBD2. Trimming cost V 4 bases and J 5 bases; bases outside gene matches: 11. Germline CDR1 and CDR2: MNHEY and SVGAGI. This CDR3 region has 16 residues. The CDR3 is CASSLLPSGSFHEQYF. The DNA for the CDR3 is TGTGCCAGCAGTTTACTCCCTAGCGGGAGTTTCCACGAGCAGTACTTC.

The V gene is TRBV13, the J gene TRBJ2-5, with 9 positions matching TRBD1. The V gene's germline CDR1 is PRHDT and CDR2 FYEKMQ (reference sequence). The V gene end was trimmed by 6 bases and the J gene end by 3 bases; junction bases not matched to a gene: 5. This CDR3 region has 14 residues. This chain's CDR3 is CASSIRTGEETQYF. In DNA, the CDR3 is TGTGCCAGCAGTATAAGGACAGGGGAAGAGACCCAGTACTTC.

This chain uses TRBV5-5 with TRBJ1-1; D is undetermined. The CDR3 extends over 15 amino acids. Germline V gene data show CDR1 as SGHKS and CDR2 as YYEKEE (reference sequence). The V and J ends lost 0 bases and 4 bases respectively, with 13 bases between them. Here the CDR3 DNA reads TGTGCCAGCAGCTTGGCCATCGGGGTGGGCACTGAAGCTTTCTTT. Translating it yields CASSLAIGVGTEAFF.

The chain employs TRBV12-5 and TRBJ2-7, with 7 positions matching TRBD2. The CDR3 is 13 amino acids. V shed 6 bases and J 3 bases; nucleotides not matched to a gene: 5. Germline V gene lookup returns CDR1 LGHNT and CDR2 FRNRAP. CDR3 amino acids: CASGLASGYEQYF. The CDR3 bases are TGTGCTAGTGGCCTTGCTAGCGGCTACGAGCAGTACTTC. The whole variable domain, remainder taken from reference TRBV12-5 and TRBJ2-7, is DARVTQTPRHKVTEMGQEVTMRCQPILGHNTVFWYRQTMMQGLELLAYFRNRAPLDDSGMPKDRFSAEMPDATLATLKIQPSEPRDSAVYFCASGLASGYEQYFGPGTRLTVT.

The chain recombines TRBV5-6 with TRBJ2-7; 7 nucleotides align to TRBD1. Trimming took 0 bases from V and 0 from J; bases not matched to a gene: 6. The CDR3 totals 16 residues. From germline, CDR1 is SGHDT and CDR2 YYEEEE. The CDR3 DNA is TGTGCCAGCAGCTTGGGAGGGTGGACAGGCTCCTACGAGCAGTACTTC. It codes for CASSLGGWTGSYEQYF.

The gene calls are TRBV4-2 and TRBJ2-3; D is perhaps TRBD1 (5 bases). The V gene lost 1 base and the J gene lost 2 bases, with 10 bases spanning the gap. This CDR3 spans 15 amino acids. CDR1 is LGHNA, CDR2 YNFKEQ, per germline. The CDR3 coding sequence is TGTGCCAGCAGCCAAGGGGGCACGAACACAGATACGCAGTATTTT. Its protein is CASSQGGTNTDTQYF.

The chain carries TRBV18 and TRBJ1-1, with unresolved D. The CDR3 extends over 12 amino acids. Germline-derived CDR1 and CDR2 are KGHSH and LQKENI. Trimming left V 2 bases short and J 11 bases short, with 12 bases between. The CDR3 coding sequence is TGTGCCAGCTCACCATCGCAGGTGGGCGCTTTCTTT. Translation: CASSPSQVGAFF.

Only a few counts were recorded for this clone. This chain joins TRBV15 and TRBJ2-1; 15 bases line up with TRBD2. The CDR3 consists of 17 residues. Germline CDR1 reads LNHNV; CDR2 reads YYDKDF (reference sequence). V gave up 3 bases and J gave up 10 bases; unmatched junction bases: 10. CDR3 coding DNA: TGTGCCACCAGCAGCCGCCTAAGGACTAGCGGGAGGGCGGAGCAGTTCTTC. It translates to CATSSRLRTSGRAEQFF.

This chain joins TRBV19 and TRBJ1-1; 8 bases agree with TRBD1. The CDR3 has 14 residues. J lost 3 bases, V lost 1 base, and 1 base had no gene match. Germline CDR1 is LNHDA and CDR2 is SQIVND (reference sequence). The DNA of the CDR3 is TGTGCCAGTAGTATAGCAGGGGGCTACACTGAAGCTTTCTTT. As protein: CASSIAGGYTEAFF.

This chain joins TRBV3-1 (or the pseudogene TRBV3-2) and TRBJ2-5, with 11 bases aligning to TRBD1. The V segment lost 4 bases and the J segment 5 bases; nucleotides outside the gene matches: 9. The V gene's germline CDR1 is LGHDT and CDR2 YNNKEL (reference sequence). This CDR3 is 16 amino acids long. The CDR3 region is CASSRDRTGGAETQYF. In DNA form, the CDR3 reads TGTGCCAGCAGCCGGGACCGGACAGGGGGCGCGGAGACCCAGTACTTC.

This chain joins TRBV19 and TRBJ1-1; D not resolved. The CDR3 contains 15 residues. The germline V gene encodes CDR1 LNHDA and CDR2 SQIVND (reference sequence). V lost 5 bases to trimming and J lost 8 bases, with 21 bases between them. CDR3 protein: CASSRVRVAYEEAFF. CDR3 DNA: TGTGCCAGTAGTCGCGTACGGGTCGCATATGAGGAAGCTTTCTTT.

The chain has TRBV7-9 and TRBJ1-3; D possibly corresponds to TRBD1 (5 bases). Trimming cost V 5 bases and J 0 bases, with 8 bases left between them. Germline values: CDR1 SEHNR, CDR2 FQNEAQ (reference sequence). This CDR3 comprises 14 residues. The DNA of the CDR3 is TGTGCCAGCAGCCCAGGGATCTCTGGAAACACCATATATTTT. This translates into CASSPGISGNTIYF.

The chain joins TRBV19 to TRBJ2-3; D is possibly TRBD2 (5 bases). Germline CDR1 reads LNHDA; CDR2 reads SQIVND (reference sequence). This CDR3 is 17 amino acids long. V shed 1 base and J shed 2 bases, with 16 bases lying between them. The CDR3 DNA reads as TGTGCCAGTAGTATAGCTGGTGGTGGGAGTAACACAGATACGCAGTATTTT. It is translated as CASSIAGGGSNTDTQYF.

The CDR3 bases are TGTGCCAGCAGCCAAATAGGGACAGGTTCCTCCTACGAGCAGTACTTC. Translated, it gives CASSQIGTGSSYEQYF. The chain links TRBV3-1 (or the pseudogene TRBV3-2) to TRBJ2-7, with 8 bases lining up with TRBD1. This CDR3 has 16 residues. Germline trimming cut 2 bases from V and 0 bases from J; bases unmatched to any gene: 6. Germline values: CDR1 LGHDT, CDR2 YNNKEL (reference sequence).

The rearrangement joins TRBV5-1 to TRBJ1-1; TRBD1 agrees at 10 bases. V shed 8 bases and J 4 bases; nucleotides not matched to a gene: 2. The CDR3 contains 12 residues. Germline V gives CDR1 SGHRS, CDR2 YFSETQ. The CDR3 DNA reads TGCGCCAGTGGGACAGGGGCCACTGAAGCTTTCTTT. Amino acid sequence: CASGTGATEAFF.

The chain employs TRBV7-8 and TRBJ2-1; 14 bases align to TRBD2. The CDR3 sequence is 16 residues long. Germline CDR1 and CDR2: SGHVS and FQNEAQ. J was trimmed by 12 bases and V by 5 bases; bases with no gene match: 12. CDR3 in amino acids: CASSPRGLAGAGGQFF. CDR3 DNA sequence: TGTGCCAGCAGCCCCCGGGGACTAGCGGGGGCTGGGGGGCAGTTCTTC.

The chain has TRBV5-6 and TRBJ1-5, with TRBD1 matching 7 bases. There are 18 residues in the CDR3. Trimming cost V 2 bases and J 5 bases; bases outside gene matches: 16. CDR1 SGHDT and CDR2 YYEEEE come from the germline V gene. The CDR3 sequence is CASSFDLKDRPRDQPQHF. The CDR3, as DNA: TGTGCCAGCAGCTTCGATTTGAAGGACAGGCCCCGGGATCAGCCCCAGCATTTT.

The chain is built from TRBV7-2 and TRBJ2-5; TRBD2 matches at 8 bases. Losses at the gene ends were 0 bases for V and 7 bases for J; bases not matched to a gene: 1. The germline V gene encodes CDR1 SGHTA and CDR2 FQGNSA. The CDR3 covers 13 residues. The CDR3 DNA reads as TGTGCCAGCAGCTTAGCGCGGGGGGCGACCCAGTACTTC. Amino acid sequence: CASSLARGATQYF.

This rearrangement joins TRBV11-2 to TRBJ1-6; 7 nucleotides align to TRBD1. Per germline, CDR1 SGHAT and CDR2 FQNNGV. The CDR3 extends over 14 amino acids. Trimming removed 6 bases from V and 8 bases from J; junction bases left unmatched: 7. This CDR3 reads CASSQGVSYSPLHF. The CDR3 DNA reads as TGTGCCAGCAGTCAGGGGGTTTCTTATTCACCCCTCCACTTT.

This chain uses TRBV7-2 with TRBJ2-3, with TRBD2 matching 8 bases. Germline assignment: CDR1 SGHTA and CDR2 FQGNSA. The CDR3 covers 17 residues. The ends lost 1 base at V and 2 bases at J; junction bases unmatched: 8. CDR3 residues: CASSLVAAGGSTDTQYF. CDR3 DNA sequence: TGTGCCAGCAGCTTAGTAGCTGCGGGGGGCTCCACAGATACGCAGTATTTT.

The genes are TRBV3-1 (or the pseudogene TRBV3-2) and TRBJ2-5, with TRBD1 identical over 7 bases. The V gene's germline CDR1 is LGHDT and CDR2 YNNKEL (reference sequence). Germline trimming cut 5 bases from V and 4 bases from J; bases unmatched to any gene: 10. The CDR3 has 15 amino acids. The CDR3 DNA is TGTGCCAGCAGCTCGCGACAGGGTTTGAGAGAGACCCAGTACTTC. Translating it yields CASSSRQGLRETQYF.

This chain joins TRBV7-8 and TRBJ2-7; TRBD2 matches at 7 bases. J lost 6 bases, V lost 5 bases, and 16 bases had no gene match. This CDR3 is built from 16 residues. Looked up from germline, CDR1 is SGHVS and CDR2 is FQNEAQ. The CDR3 loop reads CASSPPPLTSSVEQYV. In nucleotides, the CDR3 is TGTGCCAGCAGCCCGCCTCCCTTGACTAGCTCGGTCGAGCAGTACGTC.

The rearrangement uses TRBV19 and TRBJ2-2; tentatively, D is TRBD2 (7 bases). Trimming removed 1 base at V and 7 bases at J, with 13 bases between. This CDR3 spans 15 amino acids. From germline, CDR1 is LNHDA and CDR2 SQIVND (reference sequence). The CDR3 loop is CASSIVRGAIGELFF. The CDR3 DNA is TGTGCCAGTAGTATAGTCCGGGGGGCGATCGGGGAGCTGTTTTTT.